This T cell receptor beta chain was documented in a study of blood T cell repertoires in COVID-19. The protocol was immunoSEQ multiplex PCR, while the TCRdb copy is restricted to in-frame clones and leaves out a portion. The table has about 220,000 clones, approximately 81% seen once; the top ten hold 2.9%. The CDR3 is 14 amino acids. CDR1 and CDR2 (germline): MNHNS, SASEGT. V shed 2 bases and J shed 1 base, with 8 bases lying between them. The specimen sequenced was peripheral blood. The receptor comes from a middle-aged man who had recovered from COVID-19. V is TRBV6-1 and J is TRBJ2-5; D call uncertain. The DNA for the CDR3 is TGTGCCAGCAGTGAACCGCCTAGCCAAGAGACCCAGTACTTC. Translation: CASSEPPSQETQYF.